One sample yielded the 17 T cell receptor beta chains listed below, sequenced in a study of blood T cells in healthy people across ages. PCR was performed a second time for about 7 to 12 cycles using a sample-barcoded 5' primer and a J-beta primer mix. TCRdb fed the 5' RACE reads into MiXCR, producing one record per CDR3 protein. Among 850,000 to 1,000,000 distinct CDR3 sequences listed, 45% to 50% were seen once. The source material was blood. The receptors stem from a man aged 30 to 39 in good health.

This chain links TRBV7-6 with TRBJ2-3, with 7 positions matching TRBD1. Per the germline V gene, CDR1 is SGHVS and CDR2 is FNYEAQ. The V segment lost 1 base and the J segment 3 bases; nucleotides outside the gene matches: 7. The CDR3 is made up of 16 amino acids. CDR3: CASSLEPGGRTDTQYF. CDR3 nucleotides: TGTGCCAGCAGCTTAGAGCCAGGGGGAAGGACAGATACGCAGTATTTT.

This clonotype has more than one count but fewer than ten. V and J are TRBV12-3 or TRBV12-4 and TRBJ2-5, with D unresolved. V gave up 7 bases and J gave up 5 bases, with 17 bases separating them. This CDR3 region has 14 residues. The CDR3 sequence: CASTPLGNVETQYF. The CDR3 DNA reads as TGTGCCAGCACTCCCCTGGGGAACGTGGAGACCCAGTACTTC.

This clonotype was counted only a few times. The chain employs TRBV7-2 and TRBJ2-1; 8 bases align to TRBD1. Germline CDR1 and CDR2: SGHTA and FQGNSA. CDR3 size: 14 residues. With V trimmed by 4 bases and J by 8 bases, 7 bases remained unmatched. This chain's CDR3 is CASSSRTGRDEQFF. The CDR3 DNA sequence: TGTGCCAGCAGCTCAAGGACAGGGCGGGATGAGCAGTTCTTC. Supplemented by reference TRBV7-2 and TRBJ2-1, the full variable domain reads GAGVSQSPSNKVTEKGKDVELRCDPISGHTALYWYRQSLGQGLEFLIYFQGNSAPDKSGLPSDRFSAERTGGSVSTLTIQRTQQEDSAVYLCASSSRTGRDEQFFGPGTRLTVL.

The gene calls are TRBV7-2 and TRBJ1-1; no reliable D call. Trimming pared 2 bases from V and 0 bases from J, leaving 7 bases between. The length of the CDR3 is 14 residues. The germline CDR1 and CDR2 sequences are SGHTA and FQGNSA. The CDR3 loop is CASSLRGMNTEAFF. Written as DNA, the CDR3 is TGTGCCAGCAGCTTACGGGGTATGAACACTGAAGCTTTCTTT. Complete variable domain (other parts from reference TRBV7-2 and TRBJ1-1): GAGVSQSPSNKVTEKGKDVELRCDPISGHTALYWYRQSLGQGLEFLIYFQGNSAPDKSGLPSDRFSAERTGGSVSTLTIQRTQQEDSAVYLCASSLRGMNTEAFFGQGTRLTVV.

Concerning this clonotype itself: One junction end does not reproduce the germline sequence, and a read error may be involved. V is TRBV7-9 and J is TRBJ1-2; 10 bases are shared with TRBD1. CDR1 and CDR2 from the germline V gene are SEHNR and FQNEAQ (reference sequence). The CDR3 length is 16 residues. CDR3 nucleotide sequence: TGTGCAAGCAGAAAATCCGGGACAGGGGATCTTGGGGGCTACACCTTC. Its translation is CASRKSGTGDLGGYTF. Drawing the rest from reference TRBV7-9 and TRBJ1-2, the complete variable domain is DTGVSQNPRHKITKRGQNVTFRCDPISEHNRLYWYRQTLGQGPEFLTYFQNEAQLEKSRLLSDRFSAERPKGSFSTLEIQRTEQGDSAMYLCASRKSGTGDLGGYTFGSGTRLTVV.

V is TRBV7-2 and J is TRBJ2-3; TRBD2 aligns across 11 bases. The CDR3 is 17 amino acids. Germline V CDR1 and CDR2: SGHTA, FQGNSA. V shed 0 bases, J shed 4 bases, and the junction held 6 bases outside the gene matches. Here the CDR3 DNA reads TGTGCCAGCAGCTTAGCGCTAGCGGGGGGAGGTCCAGATACGCAGTATTTT. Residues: CASSLALAGGGPDTQYF.

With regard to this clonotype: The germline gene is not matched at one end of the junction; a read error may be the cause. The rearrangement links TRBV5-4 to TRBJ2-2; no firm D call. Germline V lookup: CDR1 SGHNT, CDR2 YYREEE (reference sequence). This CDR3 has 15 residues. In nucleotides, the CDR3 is TGTGCCGGCAGCTTGATGCAGGCCAACACCGGGGAGCTGTTTTTT. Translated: CAGSLMQANTGELFF.

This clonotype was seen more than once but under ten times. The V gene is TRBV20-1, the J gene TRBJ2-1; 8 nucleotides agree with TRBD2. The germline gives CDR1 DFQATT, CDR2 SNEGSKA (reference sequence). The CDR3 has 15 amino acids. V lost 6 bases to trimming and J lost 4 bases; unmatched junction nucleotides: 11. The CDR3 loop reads CSANLGTRGYNEQFF. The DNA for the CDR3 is TGCAGTGCCAACCTCGGGACTAGGGGGTACAATGAGCAGTTCTTC.

The CDR3 region is CASSLEFTSAGGPSYEQYF. CDR3 in DNA: TGCGCCAGCAGCTTGGAGTTTACATCGGCGGGGGGCCCCTCCTACGAGCAGTACTTC. This rearrangement joins TRBV5-1 to TRBJ2-4, with TRBD2 matching 8 bases. The tail of the sequence fits TRBJ2-7 better, so the J call may be wrong. The CDR3 length is 19 residues. CDR1 is SGHRS, CDR2 YFSETQ, per germline.

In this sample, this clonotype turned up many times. The CDR3 region is CASSSLGRGETDTQYF. The CDR3 DNA follows: TGTGCCAGCAGTTCATTGGGGCGGGGGGAAACAGATACGCAGTATTTT. The chain uses TRBV28 and TRBJ2-3; 8 bases line up with TRBD2. This CDR3 spans 16 amino acids. With V trimmed by 4 bases and J by 3 bases, 9 bases remained unmatched. Germline CDR1 MDHEN, CDR2 SYDVKM. Full variable domain (outside the CDR3, taken from reference TRBV28 and TRBJ2-3): DVKVTQSSRYLVKRTGEKVFLECVQDMDHENMFWYRQDPGLGLRLIYFSYDVKMKEKGDIPEGYSVSREKKERFSLILESASTNQTSMYLCASSSLGRGETDTQYFGPGTRLTVL.

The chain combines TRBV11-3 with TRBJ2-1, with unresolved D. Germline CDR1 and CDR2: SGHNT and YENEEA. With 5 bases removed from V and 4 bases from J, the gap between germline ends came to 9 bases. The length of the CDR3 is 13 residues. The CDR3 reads CASSAPAYNEQFF. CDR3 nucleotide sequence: TGTGCCAGCAGCGCCCCGGCGTACAATGAGCAGTTCTTC.

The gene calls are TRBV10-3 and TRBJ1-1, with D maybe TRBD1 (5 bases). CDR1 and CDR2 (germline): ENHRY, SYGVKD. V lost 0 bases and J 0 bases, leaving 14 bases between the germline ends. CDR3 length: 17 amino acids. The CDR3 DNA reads TGTGCCATCAGTGAGTCGGGGGGTAGCTCCATGAACACTGAAGCTTTCTTT. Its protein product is CAISESGGSSMNTEAFF.

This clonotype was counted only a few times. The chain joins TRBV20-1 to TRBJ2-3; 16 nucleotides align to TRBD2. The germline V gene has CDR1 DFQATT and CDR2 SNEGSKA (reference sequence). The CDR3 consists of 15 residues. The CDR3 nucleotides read TGCAGGGGGACTAGCGGGGGGGCATTTACAGATACGCAGTATTTT. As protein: CRGTSGGAFTDTQYF.

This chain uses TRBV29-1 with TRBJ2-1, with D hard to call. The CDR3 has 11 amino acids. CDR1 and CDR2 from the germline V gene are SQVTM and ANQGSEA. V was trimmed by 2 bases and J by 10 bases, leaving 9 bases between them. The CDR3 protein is CSVEQSYEQFF. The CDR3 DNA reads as TGCAGCGTTGAACAATCCTACGAGCAGTTCTTC.

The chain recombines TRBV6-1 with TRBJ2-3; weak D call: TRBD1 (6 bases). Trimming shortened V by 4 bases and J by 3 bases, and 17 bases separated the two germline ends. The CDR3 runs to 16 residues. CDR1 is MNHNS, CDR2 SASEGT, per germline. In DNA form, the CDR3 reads TGTGCCAGCAGTGCTGCAGGGGTCCGCTATACAGATACGCAGTATTTT. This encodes CASSAAGVRYTDTQYF.

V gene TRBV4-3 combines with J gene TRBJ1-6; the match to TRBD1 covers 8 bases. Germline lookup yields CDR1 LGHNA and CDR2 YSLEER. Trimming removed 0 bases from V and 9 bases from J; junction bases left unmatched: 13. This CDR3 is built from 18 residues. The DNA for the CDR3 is TGCGCCAGCAGCCAAGAGGAATCGACAGGGGCGCGTAGTTCACCCCTCCACTTT. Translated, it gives CASSQEESTGARSSPLHF.

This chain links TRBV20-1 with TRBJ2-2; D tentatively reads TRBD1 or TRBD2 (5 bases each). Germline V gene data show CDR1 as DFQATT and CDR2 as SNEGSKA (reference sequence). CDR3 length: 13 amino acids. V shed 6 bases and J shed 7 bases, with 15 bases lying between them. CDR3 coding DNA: TGCAGTGCCCTCGGGGCCCTCAACGGGGAGCTGTTTTTT. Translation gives CSALGALNGELFF.